These T cell receptor beta chains were read from a single sample in a study of blood T cell repertoires in COVID-19. TCRdb's copy holds only in-frame clones and misses some; the assay was immunoSEQ multiplex PCR. The sample includes 150,000 to 200,000 clones, 81% seen only once; the top ten take 11%. Sequencing was carried out using peripheral blood. The receptors derive from a man in his sixties with active or convalescent COVID-19. Both conserved end residues are part of each CDR3. The order of the fields is clone size, CDR3 length, V gene, D gene, J gene, CDR3 DNA, CDR3 protein. The D gene is left open where the match is weak. Not every row has a clone size; where given, it reads once, few, many or a size class.

clone_size: -
cdr3_length: 14
v_call: TRBV2
d_call: TRBD1
j_call: TRBJ2-7
cdr3_nt: TGTGCCAGCAGCGAGACAGGGGGCGCGGGGGAGCAGTACTTC
cdr3_aa: CASSETGGAGEQYF

clone_size: once
cdr3_length: 15
v_call: TRBV28
d_call: -
j_call: TRBJ1-5
cdr3_nt: TGTGCCAGCAGTCTAGGGGAAGGGGTCTATCAGCCCCAGCATTTT
cdr3_aa: CASSLGEGVYQPQHF

clone_size: -
cdr3_length: 14
v_call: TRBV20-1
d_call: -
j_call: TRBJ1-1
cdr3_nt: TGCAGTGCCAGTCGCCCGGGGATGAACACTGAAGCTTTCTTT
cdr3_aa: CSASRPGMNTEAFF

clone_size: -
cdr3_length: 14
v_call: TRBV19
d_call: -
j_call: TRBJ2-2
cdr3_nt: TGTGCCAGTAGTACCCAGGGGAACACCGGGGAGCTGTTTTTT
cdr3_aa: CASSTQGNTGELFF

clone_size: once
cdr3_length: 16
v_call: TRBV5-1
d_call: TRBD1
j_call: TRBJ1-1
cdr3_nt: TGCGCCAGCACCAGGGGACAGGGGGCTTTGAACACTGAAGCTTTCTTT
cdr3_aa: CASTRGQGALNTEAFF

clone_size: -
cdr3_length: 14
v_call: TRBV7-6
d_call: TRBD2
j_call: TRBJ2-7
cdr3_nt: TGTGCCAGCGGTCAAAGCGGGGGCCCGTTGGAGCAGTACTTC
cdr3_aa: CASGQSGGPLEQYF

clone_size: -
cdr3_length: 13
v_call: TRBV7-6
d_call: TRBD2
j_call: TRBJ2-5
cdr3_nt: TGTGCCAGCAGCTTACACGGCGGGGGGGCCCAGTACTTC
cdr3_aa: CASSLHGGGAQYF

clone_size: -
cdr3_length: 14
v_call: TRBV9
d_call: -
j_call: TRBJ1-4
cdr3_nt: TGTGCCAGCAGCGCCGGTGATATCTCGGAAAAACTGTTTTTT
cdr3_aa: CASSAGDISEKLFF

clone_size: -
cdr3_length: 16
v_call: TRBV4-1
d_call: -
j_call: TRBJ2-3
cdr3_nt: TGCGCCAGCAGCCAAGATGACGCCAGGCCTACAGATACGCAGTATTTT
cdr3_aa: CASSQDDARPTDTQYF

clone_size: -
cdr3_length: 14
v_call: TRBV5-1
d_call: -
j_call: TRBJ2-7
cdr3_nt: TGCGCCAGCAGCCCACAGGGATCCTCCTACGAGCAGTACTTC
cdr3_aa: CASSPQGSSYEQYF

clone_size: once
cdr3_length: 16
v_call: TRBV18
d_call: TRBD2
j_call: TRBJ2-1
cdr3_nt: TGTGCCAGCTCACCCGGGACTAGCGGGACCCGCAATGAGCAGTTCTTC
cdr3_aa: CASSPGTSGTRNEQFF

clone_size: few
cdr3_length: 17
v_call: TRBV3-1/TRBV3-2
d_call: TRBD1
j_call: TRBJ1-2
cdr3_nt: TGTGCCAGCAGCCAAGCGCCGGGACAGTCTTCTAACTATGGCTACACCTTC
cdr3_aa: CASSQAPGQSSNYGYTF

clone_size: -
cdr3_length: 13
v_call: TRBV2
d_call: -
j_call: TRBJ2-7
cdr3_nt: TGTGCCAGCCTAAGACAGCCCTCCTACGAGCAGTACTTC
cdr3_aa: CASLRQPSYEQYF

clone_size: -
cdr3_length: 15
v_call: TRBV5-1
d_call: TRBD1
j_call: TRBJ2-5
cdr3_nt: TGCGCCAGCAGCTCGATCTCGGACAGGGGAGAGACCCAGTACTTC
cdr3_aa: CASSSISDRGETQYF

clone_size: -
cdr3_length: 15
v_call: TRBV27
d_call: TRBD2
j_call: TRBJ2-7
cdr3_nt: TGTGCCAGCAGTTCCTGGACTAGCGGGAGCTACGAGCAGTACTTC
cdr3_aa: CASSSWTSGSYEQYF

clone_size: once
cdr3_length: 15
v_call: TRBV10-3
d_call: -
j_call: TRBJ1-1
cdr3_nt: TGTGCCATCAGTGGGTTACAGGGACCGAACACTGAAGCTTTCTTT
cdr3_aa: CAISGLQGPNTEAFF

clone_size: -
cdr3_length: 13
v_call: TRBV4-1
d_call: -
j_call: TRBJ2-7
cdr3_nt: TGCGCCAGCAGCCCGACAGAGACCTACGAGCAGTACTTC
cdr3_aa: CASSPTETYEQYF

clone_size: few
cdr3_length: 16
v_call: TRBV27
d_call: -
j_call: TRBJ1-2
cdr3_nt: TGTGCCAGCAGTCCGAGACATCTAACAGGTCTCTATGGCTACACCTTC
cdr3_aa: CASSPRHLTGLYGYTF

clone_size: many
cdr3_length: 12
v_call: TRBV11-3
d_call: -
j_call: TRBJ2-1
cdr3_nt: TGTGCCAGCAGTCCCAGGGGCGGTGAGCAGTTCTTC
cdr3_aa: CASSPRGGEQFF

clone_size: -
cdr3_length: 15
v_call: TRBV10-3
d_call: TRBD2
j_call: TRBJ2-7
cdr3_nt: TGTGCCATCAGTCCGGGACTAGCGGGGGCCTACGAGCAGTACTTC
cdr3_aa: CAISPGLAGAYEQYF

clone_size: -
cdr3_length: 14
v_call: TRBV23-1
d_call: -
j_call: TRBJ1-6
cdr3_nt: TGCGCCAGACAACAGGCGAGACGAAATTCACCCCTCCACTTT
cdr3_aa: CARQQARRNSPLHF

clone_size: -
cdr3_length: 16
v_call: TRBV5-4
d_call: -
j_call: TRBJ2-2
cdr3_nt: TGTGCCAGCAGCCCAAGGACTACTCGGGGCACCGGGGAGCTGTTTTTT
cdr3_aa: CASSPRTTRGTGELFF

clone_size: -
cdr3_length: 17
v_call: TRBV19
d_call: TRBD2
j_call: TRBJ2-1
cdr3_nt: TGTGCCAGTAGTATAGCTCGGCTAGCGGGGGCCTACAATGAGCAGTTCTTC
cdr3_aa: CASSIARLAGAYNEQFF

clone_size: -
cdr3_length: 13
v_call: TRBV27
d_call: -
j_call: TRBJ2-5
cdr3_nt: TGTGCCAGCGGACAAGGCCGTCAAGAGACCCAGTACTTC
cdr3_aa: CASGQGRQETQYF

clone_size: -
cdr3_length: 14
v_call: TRBV11-2
d_call: -
j_call: TRBJ2-2
cdr3_nt: TGTGCCAGCAGCTTGCAGGCGAACACCGGGGAGCTGTTTTTT
cdr3_aa: CASSLQANTGELFF

clone_size: once
cdr3_length: 14
v_call: TRBV2
d_call: -
j_call: TRBJ1-5
cdr3_nt: TGTGCCAGCAGTGAAGATGGGGCTTCCTGGCCCCAGCATTTT
cdr3_aa: CASSEDGASWPQHF

clone_size: -
cdr3_length: 14
v_call: TRBV19
d_call: TRBD1
j_call: TRBJ1-5
cdr3_nt: TGTGCCAGTAGTGCCGTGACAGGGGGTCAGCCCCAGCATTTT
cdr3_aa: CASSAVTGGQPQHF